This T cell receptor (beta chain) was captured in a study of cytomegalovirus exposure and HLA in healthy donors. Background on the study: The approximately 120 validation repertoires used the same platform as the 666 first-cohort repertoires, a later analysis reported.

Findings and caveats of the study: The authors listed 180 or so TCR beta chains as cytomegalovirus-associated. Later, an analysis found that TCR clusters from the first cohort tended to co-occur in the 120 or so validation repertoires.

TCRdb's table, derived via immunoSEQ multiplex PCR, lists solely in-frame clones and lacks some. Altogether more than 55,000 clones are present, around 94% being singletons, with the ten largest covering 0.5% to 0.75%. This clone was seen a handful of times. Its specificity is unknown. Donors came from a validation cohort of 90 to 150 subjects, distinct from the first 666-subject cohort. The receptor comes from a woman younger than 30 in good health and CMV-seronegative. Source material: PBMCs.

The DNA of the CDR3 is TGTGCCAGCAGCGCGGACAGGGGTGAAAAACTGTTTTTT. Encoded protein: CASSADRGEKLFF. J is TRBJ1-4 and V is TRBV7-3; 9 bases agree with TRBD1. In germline, CDR1 is SGHTA, CDR2 FQGTGA. V dropped 5 bases and J dropped 7; count of bases not matched to a gene: 2. This CDR3 has 13 amino acids.